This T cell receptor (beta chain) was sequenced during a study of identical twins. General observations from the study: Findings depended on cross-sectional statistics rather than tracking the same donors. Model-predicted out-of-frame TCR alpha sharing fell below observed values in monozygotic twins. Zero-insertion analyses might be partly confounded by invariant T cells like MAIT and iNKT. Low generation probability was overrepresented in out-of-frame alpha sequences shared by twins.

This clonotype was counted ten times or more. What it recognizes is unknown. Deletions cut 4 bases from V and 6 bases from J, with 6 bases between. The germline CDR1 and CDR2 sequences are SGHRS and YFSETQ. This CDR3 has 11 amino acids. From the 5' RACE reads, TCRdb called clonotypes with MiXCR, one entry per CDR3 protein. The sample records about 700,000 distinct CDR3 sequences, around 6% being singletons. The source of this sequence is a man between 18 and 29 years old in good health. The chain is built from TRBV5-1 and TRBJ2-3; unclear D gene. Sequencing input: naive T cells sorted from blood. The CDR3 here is CASSMVDTQYF. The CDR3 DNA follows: TGCGCCAGCAGCATGGTGGATACGCAGTATTTT.